These T cell receptor beta chains were read from a single sample in a study of cytomegalovirus exposure and HLA in healthy donors. Profiling relied on immunoSEQ multiplex PCR, and the TCRdb table lists in-frame clones only, not all of them. The sample lists about 250,000 clones; more than 85% were seen once. Source material: PBMCs. These receptors were taken from a young man in good health and CMV-seropositive. Both conserved end residues are part of each CDR3. The D gene is left open where the match is weak. Size is omitted from some rows. Given values are once, few, many or a class for expanded clones.

d_gene: TRBD1
j_gene: TRBJ2-7
abundance: -
v_gene: TRBV7-8
CDR3aa: CASSLEGQGWNEQYF
CDR3nt: TGTGCCAGCAGCTTAGAGGGACAGGGATGGAACGAGCAGTACTTC

d_gene: TRBD1
j_gene: TRBJ1-2
abundance: -
v_gene: TRBV19
CDR3aa: CASSIQGARPYGYTF
CDR3nt: TGTGCCAGTAGTATACAGGGGGCGCGCCCCTATGGCTACACCTTC

d_gene: TRBD1
j_gene: TRBJ1-5
abundance: -
v_gene: TRBV5-6
CDR3aa: CASSTGGAGLLDQPQHF
CDR3nt: TGTGCCAGCAGCACAGGGGGCGCCGGGCTCCTCGATCAGCCCCAGCATTTT

d_gene: -
j_gene: TRBJ1-2
abundance: few
v_gene: TRBV29-1
CDR3aa: CSVAGTYGYTF
CDR3nt: TGCAGCGTTGCGGGGACCTATGGCTACACCTTC

d_gene: -
j_gene: TRBJ1-2
abundance: -
v_gene: TRBV2
CDR3aa: CASRLTDHGYTF
CDR3nt: TGTGCCAGCAGGTTGACAGACCATGGCTACACCTTC

d_gene: -
j_gene: TRBJ2-7
abundance: -
v_gene: TRBV4-1
CDR3aa: CASSHLGGPSYEQYF
CDR3nt: TGCGCCAGCAGCCACCTCGGAGGGCCCTCCTACGAGCAGTACTTC

d_gene: -
j_gene: TRBJ2-1
abundance: once
v_gene: TRBV9
CDR3aa: CASSVRGEAGMEQFF
CDR3nt: TGTGCCAGCAGCGTACGAGGGGAGGCCGGAATGGAGCAGTTCTTC

d_gene: TRBD1
j_gene: TRBJ2-1
abundance: -
v_gene: TRBV11-3
CDR3aa: CASSLDGGQETNEQFF
CDR3nt: TGTGCCAGCAGCTTAGATGGCGGACAGGAGACCAATGAGCAGTTCTTC

d_gene: TRBD1
j_gene: TRBJ1-5
abundance: -
v_gene: TRBV2
CDR3aa: CASTGDRISNQPQHF
CDR3nt: TGTGCCAGCACTGGGGACAGGATTAGCAATCAGCCCCAGCATTTT

d_gene: -
j_gene: TRBJ1-2
abundance: -
v_gene: TRBV4-1
CDR3aa: CASSQEGMGYTF
CDR3nt: TGCGCCAGCAGCCAAGAGGGGATGGGCTACACCTTC

d_gene: -
j_gene: TRBJ1-1
abundance: -
v_gene: TRBV29-1
CDR3aa: CSVRTMNTEAFF
CDR3nt: TGCAGCGTAAGAACAATGAACACTGAAGCTTTCTTT

d_gene: -
j_gene: TRBJ2-7
abundance: -
v_gene: TRBV6-5
CDR3aa: CASSPRVTAYEQYF
CDR3nt: TGTGCCAGCAGTCCCAGGGTAACGGCCTACGAGCAGTACTTC

d_gene: -
j_gene: TRBJ1-1
abundance: -
v_gene: TRBV19
CDR3aa: CASSIIGDVFTEAFF
CDR3nt: TGTGCCAGTAGTATAATTGGCGACGTGTTTACCGAAGCTTTCTTT

d_gene: -
j_gene: TRBJ2-7
abundance: -
v_gene: TRBV5-1
CDR3aa: CASSLVGDEQYF
CDR3nt: TGCGCCAGCAGCTTGGTGGGGGACGAGCAGTACTTC

d_gene: -
j_gene: TRBJ1-4
abundance: -
v_gene: TRBV7-9
CDR3aa: CASSQSGWAEEKLFF
CDR3nt: TGTGCCAGCAGCCAAAGTGGCTGGGCGGAGGAAAAACTGTTTTTT

d_gene: -
j_gene: TRBJ2-1
abundance: -
v_gene: TRBV7-9
CDR3aa: CASNEYKGLGEQFF
CDR3nt: TGTGCCAGCAACGAATATAAAGGTCTCGGTGAGCAGTTCTTC

d_gene: TRBD2
j_gene: TRBJ2-1
abundance: -
v_gene: TRBV5-1
CDR3aa: CASSFGLAGGPSYNEQFF
CDR3nt: TGCGCCAGCAGCTTCGGACTAGCGGGAGGGCCGTCTTACAATGAGCAGTTCTTC

d_gene: -
j_gene: TRBJ1-1
abundance: -
v_gene: TRBV28
CDR3aa: CASSSRGTEAFF
CDR3nt: TGTGCCAGCAGTTCGCGGGGGACTGAAGCTTTCTTT

d_gene: -
j_gene: TRBJ2-1
abundance: -
v_gene: TRBV9
CDR3aa: CASSVGDRYSYNEQFF
CDR3nt: TGTGCCAGCAGCGTAGGAGATCGATACTCCTACAATGAGCAGTTCTTC

d_gene: TRBD1
j_gene: TRBJ1-1
abundance: -
v_gene: TRBV5-6
CDR3aa: CASNRQGPKNTEAFF
CDR3nt: TGTGCCAGCAACCGACAGGGGCCTAAGAACACTGAAGCTTTCTTT

d_gene: -
j_gene: TRBJ1-1
abundance: -
v_gene: TRBV6-5
CDR3aa: CASSYGQNTEAFF
CDR3nt: TGTGCCAGCAGTTACGGTCAGAACACTGAAGCTTTCTTT

d_gene: TRBD1
j_gene: TRBJ2-5
abundance: few
v_gene: TRBV5-1
CDR3aa: CASSPGQEETQYF
CDR3nt: TGCGCCAGCAGCCCAGGACAGGAAGAGACCCAGTACTTC

d_gene: -
j_gene: TRBJ2-7
abundance: -
v_gene: TRBV27
CDR3aa: CASSLRAGPYEQYF
CDR3nt: TGTGCCAGCAGTTTAAGGGCAGGCCCCTACGAGCAGTACTTC

d_gene: -
j_gene: TRBJ2-1
abundance: -
v_gene: TRBV4-2
CDR3aa: CASSPPGKAYNEQFF
CDR3nt: TGTGCCAGCAGCCCCCCAGGGAAGGCCTACAATGAGCAGTTCTTC

d_gene: -
j_gene: TRBJ1-4
abundance: once
v_gene: TRBV29-1
CDR3aa: CSVAVRTNEKLFF
CDR3nt: TGCAGCGTTGCCGTAAGGACTAATGAAAAACTGTTTTTT

d_gene: TRBD2
j_gene: TRBJ2-1
abundance: -
v_gene: TRBV5-1
CDR3aa: CASRLAGDAYNEQFF
CDR3nt: TGCGCCAGCAGGCTAGCGGGAGATGCCTACAATGAGCAGTTCTTC

d_gene: -
j_gene: TRBJ2-5
abundance: -
v_gene: TRBV6-6
CDR3aa: CASSYSGGARETQYF
CDR3nt: TGTGCCAGCAGTTACTCGGGGGGGGCGAGGGAGACCCAGTACTTC

d_gene: -
j_gene: TRBJ2-7
abundance: -
v_gene: TRBV10-1
CDR3aa: CASTLPGGASYEQYF
CDR3nt: TGCGCCAGCACCCTCCCCGGGGGTGCCTCCTACGAGCAGTACTTC

d_gene: TRBD2
j_gene: TRBJ2-7
abundance: -
v_gene: TRBV28
CDR3aa: CASSPGRGTSGRAYEQYF
CDR3nt: TGTGCCAGCAGTCCGGGACGAGGGACTAGCGGGAGAGCCTACGAGCAGTACTTC

d_gene: TRBD1
j_gene: TRBJ1-1
abundance: -
v_gene: TRBV28
CDR3aa: CASTFYRGRGNTEAFF
CDR3nt: TGTGCCAGCACCTTTTACAGGGGGCGCGGGAACACTGAAGCTTTCTTT

d_gene: -
j_gene: TRBJ2-3
abundance: once
v_gene: TRBV10-3
CDR3aa: CAISVGLDTQYF
CDR3nt: TGTGCCATCAGTGTGGGACTAGATACGCAGTATTTT

d_gene: -
j_gene: TRBJ2-2
abundance: -
v_gene: TRBV28
CDR3aa: CAPVAGELFF
CDR3nt: TGTGCCCCCGTGGCCGGGGAGCTGTTTTTT

d_gene: TRBD1
j_gene: TRBJ2-7
abundance: -
v_gene: TRBV15
CDR3aa: CATSGALRTGTYEQYF
CDR3nt: TGTGCCACCAGCGGGGCACTGCGGACAGGAACCTACGAGCAGTACTTC

d_gene: -
j_gene: TRBJ2-5
abundance: -
v_gene: TRBV7-6
CDR3aa: CASSLSSRNVQETQYF
CDR3nt: TGTGCCAGCAGCTTATCTAGTCGGAACGTGCAAGAGACCCAGTACTTC

d_gene: -
j_gene: TRBJ2-5
abundance: -
v_gene: TRBV27
CDR3aa: CASSLSINSKETQYF
CDR3nt: TGTGCCAGCAGTTTATCGATAAACTCAAAAGAGACCCAGTACTTC

d_gene: TRBD2
j_gene: TRBJ2-1
abundance: -
v_gene: TRBV7-8
CDR3aa: CASSLGWGGSYNEQFF
CDR3nt: TGTGCCAGCAGCTTAGGGTGGGGGGGCTCCTACAATGAGCAGTTCTTC

d_gene: -
j_gene: TRBJ1-2
abundance: few
v_gene: TRBV7-2
CDR3aa: CASTQISGYSYTF
CDR3nt: TGTGCCAGCACCCAGATATCGGGTTATAGCTACACCTTC

d_gene: -
j_gene: TRBJ1-3
abundance: -
v_gene: TRBV30
CDR3aa: CAWSPPSLRGNTIYF
CDR3nt: TGTGCCTGGAGTCCCCCGTCTCTGAGGGGAAACACCATATATTTT

d_gene: TRBD2
j_gene: TRBJ2-7
abundance: -
v_gene: TRBV7-9
CDR3aa: CASNGGDYEQYF
CDR3nt: TGTGCCAGCAATGGGGGGGACTACGAGCAGTACTTC

d_gene: -
j_gene: TRBJ1-3
abundance: -
v_gene: TRBV6-5
CDR3aa: CASSYLGAGNTIYF
CDR3nt: TGTGCCAGCAGTTACCTAGGGGCTGGAAACACCATATATTTT

d_gene: TRBD2
j_gene: TRBJ2-1
abundance: -
v_gene: TRBV6-5
CDR3aa: CASTEAGKAEQFF
CDR3nt: TGTGCCAGCACCGAAGCGGGGAAGGCTGAGCAGTTCTTC

d_gene: TRBD2
j_gene: TRBJ2-5
abundance: -
v_gene: TRBV5-4
CDR3aa: CASSLAGAGETQYF
CDR3nt: TGTGCCAGCAGCTTAGCGGGAGCAGGGGAGACCCAGTACTTC

d_gene: TRBD2
j_gene: TRBJ2-2
abundance: -
v_gene: TRBV9
CDR3aa: CASTPSGRTNTGELFF
CDR3nt: TGTGCCAGCACTCCCAGCGGGAGAACGAACACCGGGGAGCTGTTTTTT

d_gene: -
j_gene: TRBJ1-1
abundance: -
v_gene: TRBV7-2
CDR3aa: CASSRTQGLATEAFF
CDR3nt: TGTGCCAGCAGCCGTACACAGGGCTTGGCCACTGAAGCTTTCTTT

d_gene: TRBD1
j_gene: TRBJ1-2
abundance: -
v_gene: TRBV30
CDR3aa: CAWRTTGTGSRGYTF
CDR3nt: TGTGCCTGGAGGACAACCGGGACAGGGTCTAGGGGCTACACCTTC